This paragraph covers one T cell receptor beta chain sequence. Produced via immunoSEQ multiplex PCR; TCRdb's table is partial and in-frame only. The sample carries 120,000 or so clones, about three quarters recorded once. Per germline, CDR1 WNHNN and CDR2 SYGVQD (reference sequence). The CDR3 contains 20 residues. After removal of 0 bases from V and 6 bases from J, the junction contained 15 bases not matched to a gene. This specimen belongs to a study of blood T cell repertoires in COVID-19. The V and J genes are TRBV10-1 and TRBJ2-1; 12 nucleotides align to TRBD1. The clonotype comes from a woman aged 70-85 years with acute or convalescent COVID-19. Sequenced input: peripheral blood. This CDR3 reads CASSESKMRDRGRRVNEQFF. The CDR3 coding sequence is TGCGCCAGCAGTGAGTCGAAGATGAGGGACAGGGGGCGAAGAGTCAATGAGCAGTTCTTC.